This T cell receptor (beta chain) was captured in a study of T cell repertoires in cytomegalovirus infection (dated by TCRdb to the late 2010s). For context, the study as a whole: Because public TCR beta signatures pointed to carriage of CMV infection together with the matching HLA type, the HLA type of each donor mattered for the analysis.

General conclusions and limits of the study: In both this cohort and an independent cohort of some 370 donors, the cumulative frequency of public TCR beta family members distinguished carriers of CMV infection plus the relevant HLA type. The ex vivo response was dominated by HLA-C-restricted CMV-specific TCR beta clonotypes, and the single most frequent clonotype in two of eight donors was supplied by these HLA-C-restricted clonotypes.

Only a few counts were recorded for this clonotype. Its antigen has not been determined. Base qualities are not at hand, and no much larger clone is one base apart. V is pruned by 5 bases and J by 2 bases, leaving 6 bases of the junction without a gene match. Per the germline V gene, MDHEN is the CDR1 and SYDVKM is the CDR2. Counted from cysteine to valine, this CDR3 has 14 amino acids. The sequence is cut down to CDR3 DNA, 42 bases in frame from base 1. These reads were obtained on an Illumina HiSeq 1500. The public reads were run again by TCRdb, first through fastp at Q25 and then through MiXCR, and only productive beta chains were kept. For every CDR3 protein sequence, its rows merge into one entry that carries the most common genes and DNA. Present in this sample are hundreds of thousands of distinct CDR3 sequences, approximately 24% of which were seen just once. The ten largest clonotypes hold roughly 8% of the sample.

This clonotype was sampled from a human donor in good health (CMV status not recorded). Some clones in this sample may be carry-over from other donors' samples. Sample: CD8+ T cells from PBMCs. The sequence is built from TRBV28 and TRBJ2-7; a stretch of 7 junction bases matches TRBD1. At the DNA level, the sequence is TGTGCCAGCAGTCCAACAGGGGACCCCTACGAGCAGTACGTC. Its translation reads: CASSPTGDPYEQYV.